The source of this T cell receptor (beta chain) is a study of cytomegalovirus exposure and HLA in healthy donors. General study findings and limits: Previous analysis showed most TCR beta V segments were productive about 87% or about 30% of the time. Later work showed greater clonal expansion in HLA-associated TCR beta chains than in equally common others.

The germline CDR1 and CDR2 sequences are MDHEN and SYDVKM. The CDR3 is made up of 14 amino acids. Germline trimming cut 3 bases from V and 8 bases from J; bases unmatched to any gene: 3. A note on this clone: Its antigen is undetermined.

PCR amplification relied on 60 Vbeta primers (plus 13 Jbeta primers). The repertoire was sequenced with immunoSEQ multiplex PCR; TCRdb's copy has only in-frame clones and lacks some. The table includes about 170,000 clones, over 75% detected once. The specimen sequenced was PBMCs. This chain links TRBV28 with TRBJ1-4; TRBD1 agrees at 10 bases. The TCR originated in a man between 40 and 49 years old in good health and CMV-seropositive. The CDR3: CASSLTGGVEKLFF. As DNA, the CDR3 is TGTGCCAGCAGTTTGACAGGGGGCGTGGAAAAACTGTTTTTT.